The 14 T cell receptor beta chains below all came from one sample that was sequenced in a study of blood T cell repertoires in COVID-19. Measured with immunoSEQ multiplex PCR; TCRdb has only the in-frame clones, and not every one. The data show 250,000 or so clones, around 86% seen once. The sample taken for sequencing was PBMCs or T cells enriched from blood (not recorded which). Every receptor here comes from a woman in her fifties or sixties who had recovered from COVID-19.

This sequence joins TRBV5-8 and TRBJ1-5; 8 nucleotides match TRBD1. V lost 4 bases and J lost 6; bases outside the gene matches: 6. Per the germline V gene, CDR1 is SGHTS and CDR2 is YDEGEE. The CDR3 is made up of 14 amino acids. Here the CDR3 reads CASSQTGAVQPQHF. CDR3 in DNA: TGTGCCAGCAGCCAGACAGGGGCGGTTCAGCCCCAGCATTTT.

The rearrangement joins TRBV15 to TRBJ1-4; maybe TRBD1 (6 bases). Germline values: CDR1 LNHNV, CDR2 YYDKDF (reference sequence). Trimming shortened V by 1 base and J by 4 bases, and 10 bases separated the two germline ends. The CDR3 extends over 15 amino acids. The CDR3 is CATSRVQGFNEKLFF. DNA for the CDR3: TGTGCCACCAGCAGAGTTCAGGGGTTTAATGAAAAACTGTTTTTT.

The chain links TRBV14 to TRBJ1-1; no reliable D call. The CDR3 runs to 13 residues. Trimming left V 2 bases short and J 5 bases short, with 9 bases between. Germline CDR1 reads SGHDN; CDR2 reads FVKESK. CDR3: CASSQWGGTEAFF. CDR3 in DNA: TGTGCCAGCAGCCAATGGGGAGGTACTGAAGCTTTCTTT.

J is TRBJ2-5 and V is TRBV5-1; 8 nucleotides match TRBD1. The CDR3 loop spans 17 amino acids. Germline CDR1 reads SGHRS; CDR2 reads YFSETQ. V was clipped by 3 bases and J by 4 bases; unmatched bases: 14. This CDR3 is CASSSGLDRAVRETQYF. CDR3 nucleotide sequence: TGCGCCAGCAGCTCCGGCTTGGACAGGGCGGTGAGAGAGACCCAGTACTTC.

The chain combines TRBV27 with TRBJ2-1; 8 positions agree with TRBD2. Germline loops: CDR1 MNHEY, CDR2 SMNVEV (reference sequence). The ends lost 0 bases at V and 3 bases at J; junction bases unmatched: 4. The CDR3 is 16 amino acids. CDR3 sequence reads: CASSLSQREFYNEQFF. The CDR3 DNA is TGTGCCAGCAGTTTATCGCAGCGGGAGTTCTACAATGAGCAGTTCTTC.

The J gene is TRBJ1-2, the V gene TRBV6-5, with 8 bases lining up with TRBD1. Germline V gene lookup returns CDR1 MNHEY and CDR2 SVGAGI. With 0 bases clipped from V and 8 bases from J, the junction kept 8 bases outside the gene matches. This CDR3 is built from 15 residues. CDR3 region: CASSYSPRGLSGYTF. Written as DNA, the CDR3 is TGTGCCAGCAGTTACTCGCCCAGGGGGCTGAGCGGCTACACCTTC.

This clone was counted a few times. This chain connects TRBV6-1 to TRBJ1-5; no clear D gene. V was trimmed by 0 bases and J by 4 bases, leaving 4 bases between them. The V gene's germline CDR1 is MNHNS and CDR2 SASEGT. There are 13 residues in the CDR3. The CDR3 DNA follows: TGTGCCAGCAGTGAAGCTCGGAATCAGCCCCAGCATTTT. Its translation: CASSEARNQPQHF.

The chain couples TRBV27 to TRBJ1-2; TRBD1 aligns across 9 bases. This CDR3 has 17 residues. Germline V gene data show CDR1 as MNHEY and CDR2 as SMNVEV (reference sequence). Unmatched junction bases numbered 12, after V lost 4 bases and J lost 3 bases. CDR3 nucleotide sequence: TGTGCCAGCAGTTCCGGACAGGGGATAAATTATTACTATGGCTACACCTTC. Its protein is CASSSGQGINYYYGYTF.

The V gene is TRBV7-3, the J gene TRBJ1-1; weak D call: TRBD1 (5 bases). Trimming stripped 4 bases from V and 4 bases from J, with 10 bases between. This CDR3 is built from 13 residues. CDR1 and CDR2 (germline): SGHTA, FQGTGA. CDR3 in amino acids: CASSSGGFTEAFF. The CDR3 nucleotides are TGTGCCAGCAGCTCGGGGGGGTTCACTGAAGCTTTCTTT.

The J gene is TRBJ2-1, the V gene TRBV5-1, with TRBD2 identical over 7 bases. The J segment lost 2 bases and the V segment lost 0 bases, leaving 2 bases of the junction unmatched. There are 15 residues in the CDR3. The germline CDR1 and CDR2 sequences are SGHRS and YFSETQ. CDR3 in DNA: TGCGCCAGCAGCTTGGGGGACTACCCCTACAATGAGCAGTTCTTC. Translation: CASSLGDYPYNEQFF.

The chain is built from TRBV24-1 and TRBJ2-2, with 10 bases identical to TRBD2. The CDR3 is made up of 17 amino acids. The V gene end was trimmed by 4 bases and the J gene end by 5 bases; junction bases not matched to a gene: 9. Germline loops: CDR1 KGHDR, CDR2 SFDVKD. The CDR3 nucleotides read TGTGCCACCAGTGAGCATTCTAGCGGGAGTAAAACCGGGGAGCTGTTTTTT. It translates to CATSEHSSGSKTGELFF.

The chain recombines TRBV3-1 (or the pseudogene TRBV3-2) with TRBJ1-1; no definite D call. Trimming removed 0 bases at V and 1 base at J, with 12 bases between. The CDR3 is 16 amino acids. Germline CDR1 and CDR2: LGHDT and YNNKEL (reference sequence). DNA of the CDR3: TGTGCCAGCAGCCAAGAGTGTAGCGATGAGAACACTGAAGCTTTCTTT. Translation: CASSQECSDENTEAFF.

The CDR3, as DNA: TGTGCCAGCAGAATCTCTCAAGAGACCCAGTACTTC. The encoded protein is CASRISQETQYF. V and J are TRBV28 and TRBJ2-5; D gene ambiguous. This CDR3 contains 12 residues. Germline-derived CDR1 and CDR2 are MDHEN and SYDVKM. Trimming took 6 bases from V and 2 from J, leaving 7 bases between them.

As concerns this clone: An end of the junction does not agree with germline; a read error may underlie this. This rearrangement joins TRBV11-3 to TRBJ2-7; TRBD1 aligns across 7 bases. The CDR3 runs to 14 residues. Germline CDR1 and CDR2: SGHNT and YENEEA. Here the CDR3 reads CASSLGQSSYEQCF. CDR3 bases: TGTGCCAGCAGCCTGGGACAGAGCTCCTACGAGCAGTGCTTC.